This TCR beta chain was documented in a study of radiotherapy plus CTLA-4 blockade in lung cancer. Study findings and constraints: Blood TCR clones of tumor origin expanded after radiotherapy plus ipilimumab.

The CDR3 loop spans 15 amino acids. In germline, CDR1 is MGHDK, CDR2 SYGVNS. Between the trimmed V and J ends, which lost 4 bases and 6 bases, there was a span of 18 bases. Chemo-refractory metastatic non-small-cell lung cancer patients underwent focal radiation alongside CTLA-4 blockade with ipilimumab. Here immunoSEQ multiplex PCR was the method, and the copy in TCRdb shows in-frame clones only, minus some. The data contain tens of thousands of clones, about four fifths of them seen just once; the ten biggest clones take up around 0.9%. This clone was seen a single time. As yet, its antigen is unknown.

The chain recombines TRBV25-1 with TRBJ1-2, with D possibly TRBD1 on 5 matching bases. This clonotype originated in a human donor with non-small cell lung cancer who had stable disease on radiotherapy plus ipilimumab. The sample here was peripheral blood, taken from a patient treated with radiotherapy plus ipilimumab. The CDR3 DNA reads TGTGCCAGCAGTGTGCGGGACTCCCGTAGGAATGGCTACACCTTC. It is translated as CASSVRDSRRNGYTF.